What follows are 14 T cell receptor beta chains derived from one specimen sequenced in a study of shared clonotypes between healthy human individuals (dated by TCRdb to the early 2020s). The library was obtained by the immunoSEQ multiplex PCR assay. TCRdb re-hosts the immuneACCESS table, in-frame sequences only. Its copies lack some clones; in the studies checked, an unresolved V gene accounts for under half of them, and the cause for the rest is not known. Here the sample has approximately 2.5 million clones; around 94% occur a single time. The leading ten clones occupy 0.14% of the sample. Material for sequencing was naive CD4+ T cells sorted from blood. The cell subset or site label, read with the paper, signifies: CD45RA+ positively selected. The receptors originated from a man aged 18 to 29 in good health.

V usage is TRBV27 and J usage is TRBJ1-2; no reliable D call. Germline V gene data show CDR1 as MNHEY and CDR2 as SMNVEV (reference sequence). There are 15 residues in the CDR3. Trimming left V 3 bases short and J 0 bases short, with 11 bases between. For the CDR3, the DNA is TGTGCCAGCAGTTTGATAGGGCAGCCTAACTATGGCTACACCTTC. Translation gives CASSLIGQPNYGYTF.

V and J are TRBV6-5 and TRBJ1-4; D unclear. Trimming cost V 1 base and J 5 bases, with 8 bases left between them. The CDR3 is made up of 14 amino acids. Germline V gene sequence: CDR1 MNHEY, CDR2 SVGAGI. This CDR3 reads CASSYWADNEKLFF. The CDR3 DNA reads as TGTGCCAGCAGTTACTGGGCAGACAATGAAAAACTGTTTTTT.

This sequence joins TRBV30 and TRBJ2-3, with TRBD1 matching over 7 bases. The CDR3 loop spans 17 amino acids. From germline, CDR1 is GTSNPN and CDR2 SVGIG (reference sequence). Trimming removed 3 bases from V and 0 bases from J; junction bases left unmatched: 12. CDR3 sequence reads: CAWRPSWTGSSTDTQYF. The DNA for the CDR3 is TGTGCCTGGAGGCCCTCGTGGACAGGCTCTAGCACAGATACGCAGTATTTT.

The sample holds one count of this clone. The identical CDR3 is also encoded by other nucleotide sequences in the sample. V usage is TRBV30 and J usage is TRBJ1-5; unclear D gene. In germline, CDR1 is GTSNPN, CDR2 SVGIG (reference sequence). Trimming shortened V by 0 bases and J by 1 base, and 4 bases separated the two germline ends. The CDR3 is 13 amino acids. Here the CDR3 DNA reads TGTGCCTGGAGTGTGGAAAGCAATCAGCCCCAGCATTTT. It encodes CAWSVESNQPQHF.

This clone was observed once. V gene TRBV6-6 combines with J gene TRBJ1-2, with TRBD1 as a possible D gene (6 bases). The CDR3 spans 15 residues. Trimming left V 8 bases short and J 4 bases short, with 20 bases between. Germline V gives CDR1 MNHNY, CDR2 SVGAGI (reference sequence). CDR3 sequence reads: CASEKKGVSSYGYTF. For the CDR3, the DNA is TGTGCCAGCGAGAAAAAGGGGGTTTCCTCCTATGGCTACACCTTC.

The chain recombines TRBV5-4 with TRBJ1-2, with 8 bases that match TRBD1. The CDR3 is 15 amino acids. The V gene's germline CDR1 is SGHNT and CDR2 YYREEE (reference sequence). The ends lost 0 bases at V and 4 bases at J; junction bases unmatched: 5. As DNA, the CDR3 is TGTGCCAGCAGCTTGGCCGGACAGGGTGGCTATGGCTACACCTTC. Translation gives CASSLAGQGGYGYTF.

The gene calls are TRBV18 and TRBJ1-4, with D possibly being TRBD1 (5 bases). The CDR3 is 11 residues long. The V gene's germline CDR1 is KGHSH and CDR2 LQKENI. Trimming took off 4 bases at V and 8 bases at J, with 5 bases between the two ends. The CDR3 DNA sequence: TGTGCCAGCTCACAGGGGGAAAAACTGTTTTTT. It codes for CASSQGEKLFF.

V and J are TRBV2 and TRBJ1-6; 10 bases map to TRBD1. Trimming removed 5 bases from V and 6 bases from J; junction bases left unmatched: 7. This CDR3 comprises 16 residues. The germline V gene encodes CDR1 SNHLY and CDR2 FYNNEI. DNA for the CDR3: TGTGCCAGCAGTCCCTCGGACAGGGGGTTTAATTCACCCCTCCACTTT. Its translation: CASSPSDRGFNSPLHF. The whole variable domain, remainder taken from reference TRBV2 and TRBJ1-6, is EPEVTQTPSHQVTQMGQEVILRCVPISNHLYFYWYRQILGQKVEFLVSFYNNEISEKSEIFDDQFSVERPDGSNFTLKIRSTKLEDSAMYFCASSPSDRGFNSPLHFGNGTRLTVT.

The rearrangement uses TRBV6-5 and TRBJ2-7, with 8 bases identical to TRBD1. The CDR3 has 16 residues. V lost 0 bases to trimming and J lost 0 bases; unmatched junction nucleotides: 4. Germline V CDR1 and CDR2: MNHEY, SVGAGI. DNA of the CDR3: TGTGCCAGCAGTTACTCGAAAACAGGGGGCTCCTACGAGCAGTACTTC. Its protein is CASSYSKTGGSYEQYF.

The genes are TRBV5-1 and TRBJ2-1; D possibly corresponds to TRBD2 (6 bases). There are 14 residues in the CDR3. CDR1 and CDR2 (germline): SGHRS, YFSETQ. The V gene lost 0 bases and the J gene lost 2 bases, with 6 bases spanning the gap. CDR3 sequence (DNA): TGCGCCAGCAGCTTGGGGACTACCTACAATGAGCAGTTCTTC. Protein: CASSLGTTYNEQFF.

This chain connects TRBV7-9 to TRBJ1-2, with 9 bases that match TRBD1. The V segment lost 5 bases and the J segment 8 bases; nucleotides outside the gene matches: 12. CDR1 is SEHNR, CDR2 FQNEAQ, per germline (reference sequence). The CDR3 has 15 residues. The CDR3 DNA follows: TGTGCCAGCAGCCCTACCGGGACAGGGTTCGGAGGCTACACCTTC. Protein: CASSPTGTGFGGYTF.

This clone was observed once. The V call is TRBV19, the J call TRBJ2-3, with TRBD2 identical over 10 bases. The V segment lost 5 bases and the J segment 0 bases; nucleotides outside the gene matches: 8. Looked up from germline, CDR1 is LNHDA and CDR2 is SQIVND (reference sequence). The CDR3 is 17 residues long. CDR3 nucleotide sequence: TGTGCCAGTAGTCCGGGCCGGACTAGCGGAAGCACAGATACGCAGTATTTT. Translation gives CASSPGRTSGSTDTQYF.

This clone was seen a few times. The J gene is TRBJ1-5, the V gene TRBV30, with D unclear. CDR1 is GTSNPN and CDR2 is SVGIG in the germline V gene (reference sequence). The CDR3 is 13 amino acids. The V and J ends lost 5 bases and 0 bases respectively, with 8 bases between them. For the CDR3, the DNA is TGTGCCTGGTCAGAGCATAGCAATCAGCCCCAGCATTTT. It encodes CAWSEHSNQPQHF.

The chain couples TRBV7-9 to TRBJ2-7; D remains ambiguous. CDR1 is SEHNR, CDR2 FQNEAQ, per germline (reference sequence). CDR3 length: 13 amino acids. Trimming pared 5 bases from V and 2 bases from J, leaving 10 bases between. CDR3 nucleotides: TGTGCCAGCAGCCTACAACCTCCCTACGAGCAGTACTTC. Residues: CASSLQPPYEQYF.